In this sample, the clone carrying this T cell receptor (beta chain) turned up a few times. Its specificity is not known. The data are from a study of blood T cells in healthy people across ages. Study-wide results and caveats: Naive T cell percentage strongly correlated with TCR beta diversity. Considered underestimates were the diversity estimates obtained from one million T cells.

For the second PCR, which ran for about 6 to 11 cycles, a sample-barcoded 5' primer and a J-beta primer mix were used. A single record per CDR3 protein comes from TCRdb applying MiXCR to the 5' RACE reads. This table holds 1.5 million or so distinct CDR3 sequences, 42% found once. This CDR3 region has 15 residues. In germline, CDR1 is ENHRY, CDR2 SYGVKD. Between the trimmed V and J ends, which lost 6 bases and 2 bases, there was a span of 16 bases. With each sample, at least 6 micrograms of total RNA were extracted. The sample comprised blood. The clonotype originates from a woman between 18 and 30 years old in good health. The chain recombines TRBV10-3 with TRBJ2-5; no definite D call. The CDR3 DNA follows: TGTGCCATCAGGAGTGGGCGGAGAGAACAAGAGACCCAGTACTTC. Translation: CAIRSGRREQETQYF.